This TCR beta chain was identified in a study of Ad26.COV2.S vaccination and SARS-CoV-2 variants. This table comes from immunoSEQ multiplex PCR, and its TCRdb copy is limited to in-frame clones, with some not included. The table includes roughly 180,000 clones, approximately 88% detected once. Study-level points and caveats: Reports say spike-specific CD8+ and CD4+ T cell responses covered substantial breadth after vaccination.

Turning to this clone: Its matching antigen is unknown.

The V end lost 10 bases, the J end lost 1 base, and 16 bases lay between the germline ends. The CDR3 loop spans 14 amino acids. Germline loops: CDR1 MDHEN, CDR2 SYDVKM. This clonotype was sampled from a human donor who had recovered from COVID-19. The sequencing used peripheral blood, collected after recovery from COVID-19. The J gene is TRBJ2-5, the V gene TRBV28; tentatively, D is TRBD1 (6 bases). The CDR3: CATNIDRFQETQYF. CDR3 DNA: TGTGCCACCAATATCGACAGGTTCCAAGAGACCCAGTACTTC.